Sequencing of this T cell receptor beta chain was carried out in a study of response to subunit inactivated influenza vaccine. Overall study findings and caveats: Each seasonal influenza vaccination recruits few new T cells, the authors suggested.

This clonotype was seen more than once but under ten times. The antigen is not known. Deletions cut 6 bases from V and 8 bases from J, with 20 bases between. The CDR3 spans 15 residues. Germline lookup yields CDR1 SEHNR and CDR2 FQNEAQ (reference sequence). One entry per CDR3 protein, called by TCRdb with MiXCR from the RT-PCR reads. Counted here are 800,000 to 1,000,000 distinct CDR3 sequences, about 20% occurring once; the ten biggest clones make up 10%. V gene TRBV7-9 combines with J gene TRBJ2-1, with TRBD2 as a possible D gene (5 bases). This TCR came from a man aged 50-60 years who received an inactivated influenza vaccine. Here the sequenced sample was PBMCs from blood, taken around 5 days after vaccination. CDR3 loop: CASSKREVQSDEQFF. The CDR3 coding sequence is TGTGCCAGCAGTAAACGGGAAGTCCAATCGGATGAGCAGTTCTTC.